This T cell receptor (beta chain) was identified in a study of T-cell reconstitution after alpha-beta-depleted transplantation in children (dated by TCRdb to between 2015 and 2016). Some background on the complete study: Using TCR repertoire profiling, the study followed T-cell immune reconstitution in a quantitative way in children after TCRalphabeta/CD19-depleted allogeneic hematopoietic cell transplantation.

The study at large found these results: The high TCRbeta diversity at day 60 in some patients was ascribed to recipient T cells and intrathymic progenitors that had survived conditioning. Over the following months the frequencies of hyperexpanded clones went down, and after one year T-cell counts and TCRbeta diversity were mostly credited to newly produced T cells. The apparently early alphabetaT-cell count recovery about two months after transplant was reportedly dependent on only several hundred rapidly expanded clones derived from non-depleted graft cells.

Library preparation employed PCR. The sequencer was an Illumina HiSeq 2500. TCR libraries were prepared with molecular barcoding, using unique molecular identifiers to normalize TCRbeta repertoire quantification. TCRdb's own reprocessing of the public reads used fastp at Q25 and MiXCR and kept productive beta chains. Duplicate CDR3 protein sequences are folded into a single record with the most common DNA and genes. The sample includes 45,000 to 50,000 distinct CDR3 sequences, with under 60% observed a single time. The ten largest clonotypes hold roughly two fifths of the sample. The sample's treatment or condition label, in plain terms: allogeneic hematopoietic cell transplantation with graft depleted of TCRalphabeta T cells and CD19 B cells. The transplant recipients were children given TCRalphabeta/CD19-depleted allogeneic hematopoietic cell grafts. The CDR3 covers 14 residues, taking in both the cysteine and the phenylalanine. The sequence is cut down to CDR3 DNA, 42 bases in frame from base 1. Trimming takes 4 bases from V and 9 bases from J, and the germline ends sit 15 bases apart. The germline V gene gives CDR1 as KGHDR and CDR2 as SFDVKD.

Comments on this clonotype: The antigen it binds to is not known. No much larger clone is present one base from it, and per-base qualities are unavailable.

This receptor was obtained from a boy under two years old with SCID, due to receive a stem cell transplant. The material sequenced was peripheral blood, taken before TCRalphabeta/CD19-depleted stem cell transplant. Here the chain combines TRBV24-1 and TRBJ2-1; possibly the D gene is TRBD2, per 6 matching bases. The sequenced DNA is TGTGCCACCAGTGAGCCGGGGCAAGCGGGTGAGCAGTTCTTC. This yields the protein CATSEPGQAGEQFF.